This TCR beta chain was obtained from a study of T-cell reconstitution after alpha-beta-depleted transplantation in children. Findings and limits, study-wide: Some patients' high day-60 TCRbeta diversity was attributed to recipient cells surviving conditioning. About two months after transplant, alpha-beta T cells reportedly came from several hundred expanded graft clones. T-cell numbers and diversity, one year after transplant, stemmed largely from T cells that were newly produced.

Details on this clonotype: Its antigen is unknown.

Preparation of the TCRbeta library involved a method that used unique molecular identifiers. TCRdb re-called the PCR reads through MiXCR, storing one row per CDR3 protein. The data contain approximately 85,000 distinct CDR3 sequences, about 16% of them seen just once; the ten biggest clones take up around a fifth. The sequence was collected from a male patient under 10 years old who had a stem cell transplant for acute lymphoblastic leukemia, so the T cells may come from the graft donor. Here the sequenced sample was PBMCs, mostly from graft donor cells, taken 180 days after TCRalphabeta/CD19-depleted stem cell transplant.

In DNA form, the CDR3 reads TGCAGTGTTCACAGGGAAGAGACCCAGTACTTC. Amino acids: CSVHREETQYF. The J gene is TRBJ2-5, the V gene TRBV20-1, with D tentatively TRBD1 (6 bases). V shed 7 bases and J shed 3 bases, with 9 bases lying between them. This CDR3 spans 11 amino acids. Germline V gene lookup returns CDR1 DFQATT and CDR2 SNEGSKA (reference sequence).